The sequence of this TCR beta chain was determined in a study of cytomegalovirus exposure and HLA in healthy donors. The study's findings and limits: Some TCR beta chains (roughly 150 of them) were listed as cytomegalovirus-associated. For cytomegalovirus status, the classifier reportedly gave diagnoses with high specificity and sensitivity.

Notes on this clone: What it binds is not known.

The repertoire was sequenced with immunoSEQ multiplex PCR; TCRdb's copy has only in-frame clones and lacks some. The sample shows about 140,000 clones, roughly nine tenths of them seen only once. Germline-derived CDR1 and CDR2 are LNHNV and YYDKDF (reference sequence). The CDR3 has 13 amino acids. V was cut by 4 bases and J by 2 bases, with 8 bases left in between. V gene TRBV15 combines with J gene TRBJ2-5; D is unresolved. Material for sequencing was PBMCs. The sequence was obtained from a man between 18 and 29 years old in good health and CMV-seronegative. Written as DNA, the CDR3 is TGTGCCACCAGCATAAGTACACAAGAGACCCAGTACTTC. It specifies CATSISTQETQYF.